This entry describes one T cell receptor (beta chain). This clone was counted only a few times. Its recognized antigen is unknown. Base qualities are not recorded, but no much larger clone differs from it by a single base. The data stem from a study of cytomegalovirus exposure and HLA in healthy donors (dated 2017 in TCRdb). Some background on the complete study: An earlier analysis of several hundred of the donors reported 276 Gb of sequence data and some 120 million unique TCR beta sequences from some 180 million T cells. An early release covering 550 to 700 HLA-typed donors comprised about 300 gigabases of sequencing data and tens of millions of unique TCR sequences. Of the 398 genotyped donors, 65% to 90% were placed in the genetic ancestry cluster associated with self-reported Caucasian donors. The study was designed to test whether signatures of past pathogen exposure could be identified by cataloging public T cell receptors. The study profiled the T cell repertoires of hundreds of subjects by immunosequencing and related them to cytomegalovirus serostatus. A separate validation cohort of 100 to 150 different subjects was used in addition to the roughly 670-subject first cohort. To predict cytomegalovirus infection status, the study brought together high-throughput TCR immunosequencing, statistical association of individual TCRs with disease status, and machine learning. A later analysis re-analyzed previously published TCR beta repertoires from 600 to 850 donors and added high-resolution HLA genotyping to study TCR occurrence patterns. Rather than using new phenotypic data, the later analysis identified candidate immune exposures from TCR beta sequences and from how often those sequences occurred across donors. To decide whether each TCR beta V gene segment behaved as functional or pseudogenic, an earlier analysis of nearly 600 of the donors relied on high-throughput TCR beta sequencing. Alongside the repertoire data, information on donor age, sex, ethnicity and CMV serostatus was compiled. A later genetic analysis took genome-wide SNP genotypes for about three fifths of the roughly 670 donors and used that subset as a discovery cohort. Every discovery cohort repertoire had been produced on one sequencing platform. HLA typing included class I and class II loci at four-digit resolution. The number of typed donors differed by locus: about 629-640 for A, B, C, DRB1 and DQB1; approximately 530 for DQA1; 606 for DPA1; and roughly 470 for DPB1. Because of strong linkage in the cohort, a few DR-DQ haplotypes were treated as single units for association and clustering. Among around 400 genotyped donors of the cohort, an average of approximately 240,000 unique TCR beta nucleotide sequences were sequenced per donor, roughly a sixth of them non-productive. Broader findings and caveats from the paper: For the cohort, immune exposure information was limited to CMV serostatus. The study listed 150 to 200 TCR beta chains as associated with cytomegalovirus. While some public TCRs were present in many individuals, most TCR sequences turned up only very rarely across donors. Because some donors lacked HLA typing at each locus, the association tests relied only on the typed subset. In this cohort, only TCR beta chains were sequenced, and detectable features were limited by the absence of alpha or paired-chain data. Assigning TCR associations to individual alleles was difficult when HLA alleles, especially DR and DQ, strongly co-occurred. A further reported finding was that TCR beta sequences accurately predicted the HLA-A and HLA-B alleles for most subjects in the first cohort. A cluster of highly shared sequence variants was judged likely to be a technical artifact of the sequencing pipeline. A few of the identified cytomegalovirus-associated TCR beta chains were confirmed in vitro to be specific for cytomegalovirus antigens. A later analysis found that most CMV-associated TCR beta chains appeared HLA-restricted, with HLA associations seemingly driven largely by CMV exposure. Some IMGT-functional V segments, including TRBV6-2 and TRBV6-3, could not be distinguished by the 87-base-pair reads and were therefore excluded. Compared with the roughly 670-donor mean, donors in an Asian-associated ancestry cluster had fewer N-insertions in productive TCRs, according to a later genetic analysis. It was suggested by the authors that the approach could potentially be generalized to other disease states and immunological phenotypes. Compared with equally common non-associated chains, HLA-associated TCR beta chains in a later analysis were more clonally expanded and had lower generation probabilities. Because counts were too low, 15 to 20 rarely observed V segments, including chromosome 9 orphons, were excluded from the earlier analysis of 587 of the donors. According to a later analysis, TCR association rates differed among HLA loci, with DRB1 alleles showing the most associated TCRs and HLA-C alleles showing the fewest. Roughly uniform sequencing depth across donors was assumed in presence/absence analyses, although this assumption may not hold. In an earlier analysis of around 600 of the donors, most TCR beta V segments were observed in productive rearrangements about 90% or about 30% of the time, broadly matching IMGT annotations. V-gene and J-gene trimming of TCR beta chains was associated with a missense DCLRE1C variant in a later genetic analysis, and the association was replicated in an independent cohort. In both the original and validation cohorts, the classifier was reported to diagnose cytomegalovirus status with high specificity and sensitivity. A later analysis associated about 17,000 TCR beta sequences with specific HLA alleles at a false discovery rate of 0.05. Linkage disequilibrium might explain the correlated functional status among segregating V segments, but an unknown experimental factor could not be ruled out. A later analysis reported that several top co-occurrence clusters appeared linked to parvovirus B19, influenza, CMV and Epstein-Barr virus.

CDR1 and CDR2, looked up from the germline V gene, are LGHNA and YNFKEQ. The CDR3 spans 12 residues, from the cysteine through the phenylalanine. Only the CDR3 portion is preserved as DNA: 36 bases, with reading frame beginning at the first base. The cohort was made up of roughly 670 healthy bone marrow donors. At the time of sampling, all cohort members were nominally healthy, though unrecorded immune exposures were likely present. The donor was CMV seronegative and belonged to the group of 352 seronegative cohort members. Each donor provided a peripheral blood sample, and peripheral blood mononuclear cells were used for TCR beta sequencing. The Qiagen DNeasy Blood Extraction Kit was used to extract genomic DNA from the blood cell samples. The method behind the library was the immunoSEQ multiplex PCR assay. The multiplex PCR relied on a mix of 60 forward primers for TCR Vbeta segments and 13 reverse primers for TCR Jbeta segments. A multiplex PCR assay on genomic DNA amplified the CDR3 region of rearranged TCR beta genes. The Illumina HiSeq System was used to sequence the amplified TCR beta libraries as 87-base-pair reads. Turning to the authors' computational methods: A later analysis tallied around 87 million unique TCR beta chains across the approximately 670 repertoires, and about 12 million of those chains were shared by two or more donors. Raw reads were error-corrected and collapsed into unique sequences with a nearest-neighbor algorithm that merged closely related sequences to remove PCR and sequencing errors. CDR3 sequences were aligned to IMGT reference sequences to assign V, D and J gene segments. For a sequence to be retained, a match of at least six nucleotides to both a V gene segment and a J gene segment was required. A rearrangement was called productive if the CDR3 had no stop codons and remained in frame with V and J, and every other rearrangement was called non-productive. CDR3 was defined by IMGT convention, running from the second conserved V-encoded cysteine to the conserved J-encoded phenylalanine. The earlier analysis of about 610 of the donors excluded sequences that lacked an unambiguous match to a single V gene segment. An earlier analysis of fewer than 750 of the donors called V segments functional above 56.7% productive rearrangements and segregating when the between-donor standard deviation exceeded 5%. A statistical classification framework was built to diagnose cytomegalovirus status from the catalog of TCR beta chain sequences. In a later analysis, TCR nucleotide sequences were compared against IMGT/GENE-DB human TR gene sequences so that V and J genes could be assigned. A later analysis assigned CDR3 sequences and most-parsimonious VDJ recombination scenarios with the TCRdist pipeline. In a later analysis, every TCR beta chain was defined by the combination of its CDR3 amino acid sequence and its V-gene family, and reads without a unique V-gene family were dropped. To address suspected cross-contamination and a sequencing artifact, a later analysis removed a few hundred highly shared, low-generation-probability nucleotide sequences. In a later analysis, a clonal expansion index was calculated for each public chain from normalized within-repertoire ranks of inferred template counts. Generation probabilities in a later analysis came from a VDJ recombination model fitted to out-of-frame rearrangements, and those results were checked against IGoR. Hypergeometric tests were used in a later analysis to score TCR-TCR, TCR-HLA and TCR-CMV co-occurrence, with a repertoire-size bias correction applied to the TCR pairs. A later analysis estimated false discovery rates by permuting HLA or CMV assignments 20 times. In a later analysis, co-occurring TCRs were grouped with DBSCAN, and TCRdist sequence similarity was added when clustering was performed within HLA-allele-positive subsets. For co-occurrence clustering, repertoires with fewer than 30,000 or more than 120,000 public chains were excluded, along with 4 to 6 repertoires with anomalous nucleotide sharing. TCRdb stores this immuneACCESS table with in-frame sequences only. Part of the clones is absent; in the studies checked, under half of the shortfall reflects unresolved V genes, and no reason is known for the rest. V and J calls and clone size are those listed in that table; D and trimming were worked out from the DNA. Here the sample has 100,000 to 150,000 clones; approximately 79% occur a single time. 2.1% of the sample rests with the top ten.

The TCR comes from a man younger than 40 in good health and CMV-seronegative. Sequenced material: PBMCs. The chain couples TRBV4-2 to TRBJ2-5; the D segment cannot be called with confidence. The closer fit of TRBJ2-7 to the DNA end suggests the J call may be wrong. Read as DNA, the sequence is TGTGCCAGCAGCCAAGATCAATACGAGCAGTACTTC. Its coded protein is CASSQDQYEQYF.